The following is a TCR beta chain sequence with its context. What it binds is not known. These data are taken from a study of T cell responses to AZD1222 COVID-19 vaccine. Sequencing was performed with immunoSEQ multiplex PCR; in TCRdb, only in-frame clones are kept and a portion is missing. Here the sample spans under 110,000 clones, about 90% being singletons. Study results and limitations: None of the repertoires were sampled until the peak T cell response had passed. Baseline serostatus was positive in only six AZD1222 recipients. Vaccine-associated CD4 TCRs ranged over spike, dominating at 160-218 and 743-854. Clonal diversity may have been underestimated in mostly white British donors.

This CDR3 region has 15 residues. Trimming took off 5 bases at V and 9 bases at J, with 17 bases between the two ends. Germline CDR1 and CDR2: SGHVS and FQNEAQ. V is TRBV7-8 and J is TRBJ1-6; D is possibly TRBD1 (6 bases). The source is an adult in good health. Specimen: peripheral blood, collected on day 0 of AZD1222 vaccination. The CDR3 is CASSLSAGEISPLHF. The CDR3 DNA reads TGTGCCAGCAGCCTCTCGGCAGGGGAAATTTCACCCCTCCACTTT.